The present T cell receptor (beta chain) was sequenced within a study of blood T cell repertoires in COVID-19. V was clipped by 0 bases and J by 8 bases, with 16 bases between them. This CDR3 contains 16 residues. Germline CDR1 and CDR2: MDHEN and SYDVKM. Study processing details: Reference gene primer amplification in the assay estimated nucleated cell counts. The table came from immunoSEQ multiplex PCR; TCRdb's copy has only in-frame clones and leaves some out. Clone size and V and J calls were adopted from that table, with D and trimming inferred from the DNA. The sample lists about 180,000 clones; about 88% were seen once.

The chain uses TRBV28 and TRBJ1-4; D is perhaps TRBD1 (6 bases). The TCR comes from a woman under 40 with active or convalescent COVID-19. The sample consisted of peripheral blood. CDR3 amino acids: CASSLWGRGNGEKLFF. CDR3 coding DNA: TGTGCCAGCAGTTTATGGGGCAGGGGAAATGGGGAAAAACTGTTTTTT.